This is a list of T cell receptor beta chains from one sample in a study of vaccination and CD4 T cells after COVID-19. Each CDR3 protein is one row after TCRdb ran MiXCR on the PCR reads. This table has tens of thousands of distinct CDR3 sequences, roughly half appearing once. These receptors have no known antigen. Material for sequencing was CD4+ T cells from blood, cultured in vitro. Source of these receptors: a human donor who had recovered from COVID-19. The CDR3 runs from the conserved cysteine through the conserved F or W. D genes are given only for firm matches. Rows may omit the clone size; those that give it use once, few, many or a size class.

J,V,size,length,D,CDR3,DNA
TRBJ2-3,TRBV6-5,-,17,-,CASSYGRVAGITDTQYF,TGTGCCAGCAGTTACGGTCGAGTGGCGGGTATCACAGATACGCAGTATTTT
TRBJ2-5,TRBV20-1,-,14,-,CSAGGDSYQETQYF,TGCAGTGCTGGCGGGGACAGCTACCAAGAGACCCAGTACTTC
TRBJ2-3,TRBV19,-,15,TRBD2,CASSRLAGGPDTQYF,TGTGCCAGTAGTAGACTAGCGGGGGGGCCGGATACGCAGTATTTT
TRBJ2-1,TRBV27,few,13,-,CASSWGEGSEQFF,TGTGCCAGCAGTTGGGGGGAAGGGAGTGAGCAGTTCTTC
TRBJ1-1,TRBV12-3/TRBV12-4,once,14,-,CASSFGGKNTEAFF,TGTGCCAGCAGTTTTGGGGGGAAAAACACTGAAGCTTTCTTT
TRBJ2-3,TRBV28,-,12,-,CASGSLGDTQYF,TGTGCCAGCGGCTCCCTAGGAGATACGCAGTATTTT
TRBJ2-7,TRBV5-8,-,16,-,CASSPGTARVYYEQYF,TGTGCCAGCAGCCCCGGGACGGCAAGGGTATACTACGAGCAGTACTTC
TRBJ1-1,TRBV7-2,few,14,-,CASSPPVGDTEAFF,TGTGCCAGCAGCCCACCCGTCGGGGACACTGAAGCTTTCTTT
TRBJ1-2,TRBV6-1,-,13,TRBD1,CATYPTGRSGYTF,TGTGCCACTTATCCGACAGGGAGGTCTGGCTACACCTTC
TRBJ2-2,TRBV7-2,-,14,-,CASSLGQNTGELFF,TGTGCCAGCAGCTTAGGACAGAACACCGGGGAGCTGTTTTTT
TRBJ2-3,TRBV5-4,-,19,TRBD2,CASSHPSGDRGTTPDTQYF,TGTGCCAGCAGCCATCCATCGGGGGATCGCGGGACTACCCCAGATACGCAGTATTTT
TRBJ2-7,TRBV2,-,14,TRBD1,CASSEGDRPREQYF,TGTGCCAGCAGTGAAGGGGACAGGCCACGAGAGCAGTACTTC
TRBJ1-1,TRBV6-2/TRBV6-3,-,15,-,CASSSRGGRNTEAFF,TGTGCCAGCTCTTCACGGGGGGGAAGGAACACTGAAGCTTTCTTT
TRBJ2-5,TRBV5-4,-,15,-,CASSLSSGSKETQYF,TGTGCCAGCAGCTTGAGTAGCGGATCGAAAGAGACCCAGTACTTC
TRBJ2-1,TRBV7-6,-,17,TRBD2,CASSLEGSSGMYNEQFF,TGTGCCAGCAGCTTAGAAGGGTCTAGCGGGATGTACAATGAGCAGTTCTTC
TRBJ1-5,TRBV28,-,15,-,CASSLLGGVGQPQHF,TGTGCCAGCAGTTTATTAGGGGGAGTTGGTCAGCCCCAGCATTTT
TRBJ2-7,TRBV30,few,12,-,CAWSLATSEQYF,TGTGCCTGGAGTTTAGCGACGTCGGAGCAGTACTTC
TRBJ2-7,TRBV6-1,-,14,-,CASGRDGISYEQYF,TGTGCCAGCGGCAGGGACGGGATCTCCTACGAGCAGTACTTC
TRBJ2-2,TRBV18,once,18,TRBD2,CASSPSLAGGPGTGELFF,TGTGCCAGCTCACCCTCACTAGCGGGAGGCCCGGGCACCGGGGAGCTGTTTTTT
TRBJ1-6,TRBV2,-,16,-,CASSDVKSSYNSPLHF,TGTGCCAGCAGTGACGTGAAGAGCTCCTATAATTCACCCCTCCACTTT
TRBJ2-6,TRBV2,few,15,-,CASSPRGAGANVLTF,TGTGCCAGCAGCCCAAGGGGCGCTGGGGCCAACGTCCTGACTTTC
TRBJ1-2,TRBV6-1,few,17,TRBD1,CAGWLRDRGLVRSGYTF,TGTGCCGGATGGCTGAGAGACAGGGGTTTAGTTCGTAGTGGCTACACCTTC
TRBJ2-1,TRBV5-4,-,11,-,CASSLTNEQFF,TGTGCCAGCAGCTTGACCAACGAGCAGTTCTTC
TRBJ1-1,TRBV11-2,-,15,-,CASSLWGTLNTEAFF,TGTGCCAGCAGCTTATGGGGCACCTTGAACACTGAAGCTTTCTTT
TRBJ1-1,TRBV21-1,few,15,-,CASSISLNGATEAFF,TGTGCCAGCAGCATTTCCCTAAACGGGGCCACTGAAGCTTTCTTT
TRBJ2-1,TRBV7-6,-,15,TRBD2,CASSLMASGYNEQFF,TGTGCCAGCAGCTTAATGGCTAGCGGCTACAATGAGCAGTTCTTC
TRBJ1-5,TRBV7-2,few,15,TRBD1,CASSGTGMGSQPQHF,TGTGCCAGCAGCGGGACAGGGATGGGAAGTCAGCCCCAGCATTTT
TRBJ2-5,TRBV20-1,-,17,TRBD2,CSAEGTSGSQLQETQYF,TGCAGTGCTGAGGGGACTAGCGGGAGCCAACTCCAAGAGACCCAGTACTTC
TRBJ2-7,TRBV6-5,few,15,-,CASSYSGLVQAGQYF,TGTGCCAGCAGTTACTCGGGACTGGTTCAGGCGGGGCAGTACTTC
TRBJ2-1,TRBV7-9,-,15,TRBD2,CASRTSAGGPNEQFF,TGTGCCAGCAGAACCTCAGCGGGAGGGCCCAATGAGCAGTTCTTC
TRBJ1-2,TRBV12-3/TRBV12-4,-,17,-,CASSLSSRDRTSYVRTF,TGTGCCAGCAGTTTATCTTCCAGAGACAGGACCTCGTATGTGCGCACCTTC
TRBJ2-5,TRBV5-3,-,14,TRBD1,CASSLGQRRETQYF,TGTGCCAGCAGCTTGGGACAGCGGAGAGAGACCCAGTACTTC
TRBJ2-5,TRBV20-1,few,15,-,CSARDHEASQETQYF,TGCAGTGCTAGAGATCATGAGGCAAGCCAAGAGACCCAGTACTTC
TRBJ2-1,TRBV28,-,14,-,CASSFSVASAEQFF,TGTGCCAGCAGTTTTAGCGTAGCGTCCGCTGAGCAGTTCTTC
TRBJ2-2,TRBV4-3,-,15,TRBD1,CASSPGQHDTGELFF,TGCGCCAGCAGCCCGGGACAGCACGACACCGGGGAGCTGTTTTTT
TRBJ1-6,TRBV6-2/TRBV6-3,few,16,-,CASCLDRGQNNSPLHF,TGTGCCAGCTGCTTAGACCGGGGGCAGAATAATTCACCCCTCCACTTT
TRBJ2-3,TRBV7-2,few,12,-,CASSPAGDTQYF,TGTGCCAGCAGCCCCGCCGGAGATACGCAGTATTTT
TRBJ1-2,TRBV18,-,14,-,CASSPYDGGYGYTF,TGTGCCAGCTCACCATACGATGGCGGATATGGCTACACCTTC
TRBJ1-2,TRBV19,once,15,TRBD1,CASRPGQRSFYGYTF,TGTGCCAGTAGGCCGGGACAGAGGTCTTTCTATGGCTACACCTTC
TRBJ2-1,TRBV6-1,-,13,-,CASGDGSYNEQFF,TGTGCCAGTGGGGACGGCAGCTACAATGAGCAGTTCTTC
TRBJ1-6,TRBV7-9,-,12,-,CASSLGRETLHF,TGTGCCAGCAGCTTGGGCAGGGAAACCCTCCACTTT
TRBJ2-7,TRBV6-1,few,14,TRBD1,CASSGTGVSYEQYF,TGTGCCAGCAGTGGGACAGGGGTATCCTACGAGCAGTACTTC
TRBJ1-1,TRBV12-3/TRBV12-4,once,13,-,CASSLREVSEAFF,TGTGCCAGCAGTTTGAGGGAGGTCTCTGAAGCTTTCTTT
TRBJ2-7,TRBV7-9,few,14,-,CASSLVAPSREQYF,TGTGCCAGCAGCTTAGTCGCCCCGAGCCGCGAGCAGTACTTC
TRBJ1-2,TRBV20-1,few,15,-,CSARDRTGSYYGYTF,TGCAGTGCTAGAGATCGTACGGGGAGTTACTATGGCTACACCTTC
TRBJ2-7,TRBV20-1,-,13,TRBD1,CSASGQVRNEQYF,TGCAGTGCTTCGGGACAGGTGAGAAACGAGCAGTACTTC
TRBJ1-2,TRBV6-1,few,13,-,CASSHTEGYGYTF,TGTGCCAGCAGTCATACGGAGGGTTATGGCTACACCTTC
TRBJ2-3,TRBV27,-,14,-,CASSRQDSTDTQYF,TGTGCCAGCAGTAGACAGGACAGCACAGATACGCAGTATTTT